This TCR beta chain appears in the sequencing data of a study of cytomegalovirus exposure and HLA in healthy donors. The study, taken as a whole, reports: Later work associated fewer than 20,000 TCR beta sequences with HLA alleles at 0.05 false discovery rate. A later analysis appeared to link common viral pathogens to several of the most significant clusters. A later analysis revealed that TCR association rates differed between HLA loci, peaking at DRB1 and bottoming out at HLA-C.

From germline, CDR1 is SQVTM and CDR2 ANQGSEA. CDR3 length equals 12 residues. J lost 6 bases, V lost 7 bases, and 7 bases had no gene match. Primers included in the PCR were 60 Vbeta and 13 Jbeta primers. Sequencing was performed with immunoSEQ multiplex PCR; in TCRdb, only in-frame clones are kept and a portion is missing. This table holds about 180,000 clones, about 82% found once. Notes on this clone: The antigen is unknown.

Sequencing input: PBMCs. This clonotype was obtained from a woman aged 25 to 39 in good health and CMV-seronegative. V gene TRBV29-1 combines with J gene TRBJ2-3; 7 positions agree with TRBD1. In DNA form, the CDR3 reads TGCAGCGGGGAACAGGGGACGGATACGCAGTATTTT. Translated: CSGEQGTDTQYF.